Below are 29 T cell receptor beta chains sequenced from a single sample in a study of CXCR3-negative and CXCR3-positive naive CD8 T cells. 5' RACE that incorporated UMI labels was used to prepare the TRB cDNA libraries. With the 5' RACE reads reprocessed, TCRdb shows one record per CDR3 protein and no DNA. This sample's table has 90,000 to 95,000 distinct CDR3 sequences. Material: naive CXCR3- CD8+ T cells from blood. As for subset: CD45RO-CCR7+CD27+CD95- naive CD8+ T cells lacking CXCR3 (TNR3-). The receptors here all came from a human donor in good health. Some clones in this sample may be carry-over from other donors' samples.

The CDR3 loop is CASSDRVYNEQFF. The chain has TRBV13 and TRBJ2-1; there is no DNA to check the TCRdb D call of TRBD1. Germline V gives CDR1 PRHDT, CDR2 FYEKMQ (reference sequence). The length of the CDR3 is 13 residues.

The rearrangement joins TRBV6-5 to TRBJ1-2; the TRBD1 assignment by TCRdb is unverifiable without DNA. Per germline, CDR1 MNHEY and CDR2 SVGAGI. This CDR3 has 15 amino acids. CDR3 amino acids: CASSYWTGDRNGYTF.

The chain couples TRBV20-1 to TRBJ2-5; TCRdb gives TRBD1 as the D gene, but with no DNA this cannot be confirmed. From germline, CDR1 is DFQATT and CDR2 SNEGSKA (reference sequence). The CDR3 runs 15 residues. This CDR3 reads CSARDRDRGQETQYF.

The CDR3 is CASSLSDPTKQYF. The genes are TRBV28 and TRBJ2-7. The CDR3 totals 13 residues. Germline CDR1 is MDHEN and CDR2 is SYDVKM.

This sequence joins TRBV6-6 and TRBJ2-7. In germline, CDR1 is MNHNY, CDR2 SVGAGI (reference sequence). The CDR3 extends over 13 amino acids. This CDR3 is CASSSGATYEQYF.

The gene calls are TRBV4-3 and TRBJ1-1. Germline values: CDR1 LGHNA, CDR2 YSLEER. The CDR3 length is 15 residues. The CDR3 loop reads CASSQTIAKAPEAFF.

CDR3 region: CASSLDGTGTGLASYEQYF. The chain recombines TRBV7-2 with TRBJ2-7; the D gene TCRdb calls, TRBD1, cannot be checked with no DNA. This CDR3 is built from 19 residues. CDR1 is SGHTA, CDR2 FQGNSA, per germline. Complete variable domain (other parts from reference TRBV7-2 and TRBJ2-7): GAGVSQSPSNKVTEKGKDVELRCDPISGHTALYWYRQSLGQGLEFLIYFQGNSAPDKSGLPSDRFSAERTGGSVSTLTIQRTQQEDSAVYLCASSLDGTGTGLASYEQYFGPGTRLTVT.

This chain uses TRBV20-1 with TRBJ2-7. Per the germline V gene, CDR1 is DFQATT and CDR2 is SNEGSKA (reference sequence). This CDR3 comprises 12 residues. The CDR3 loop is CSASFALYEQYF.

The chain has TRBV19 and TRBJ2-7. The germline CDR1 and CDR2 sequences are LNHDA and SQIVND (reference sequence). This CDR3 comprises 14 residues. CDR3 residues: CASSILGTPYEQYF.

The chain carries TRBV24-1 and TRBJ1-1. Looked up from germline, CDR1 is KGHDR and CDR2 is SFDVKD. This CDR3 spans 11 amino acids. The CDR3 protein is CATREGTEAFF.

The gene calls are TRBV12-3 or TRBV12-4 and TRBJ2-1; lacking DNA, the TRBD1 call made by TCRdb goes unchecked. This CDR3 is built from 16 residues. CDR3 sequence reads: CASSLGLPGDYNEQFF.

The chain combines TRBV14 with TRBJ2-7. The germline V gene has CDR1 SGHDN and CDR2 FVKESK. The CDR3 contains 14 residues. CDR3 region: CASSQEVHSYEQYF.

The gene calls are TRBV20-1 and TRBJ2-1. Germline CDR1 reads DFQATT; CDR2 reads SNEGSKA (reference sequence). The CDR3 spans 15 residues. CDR3 in amino acids: CSARDVLESYNEQFF.

This rearrangement joins TRBV7-2 to TRBJ1-5; TCRdb names TRBD1, which stays unverified in the absence of DNA. CDR1 and CDR2 from the germline V gene are SGHTA and FQGNSA. The CDR3 runs 19 residues. Here the CDR3 reads CASSWEVGTGGLSNQPQHF. Complete variable domain (other parts from reference TRBV7-2 and TRBJ1-5): GAGVSQSPSNKVTEKGKDVELRCDPISGHTALYWYRQSLGQGLEFLIYFQGNSAPDKSGLPSDRFSAERTGGSVSTLTIQRTQQEDSAVYLCASSWEVGTGGLSNQPQHFGDGTRLSIL.

The CDR3 sequence: CASSSPGQGTNEQFF. The chain combines TRBV12-3 or TRBV12-4 with TRBJ2-1; TCRdb selects TRBD1, and the lack of DNA leaves this call unchecked. CDR3 length: 15 residues.

The chain recombines TRBV11-3 with TRBJ2-1; TCRdb gives TRBD1 as the D gene, but with no DNA this cannot be confirmed. CDR1 SGHNT and CDR2 YENEEA come from the germline V gene. The CDR3 has 16 amino acids. The CDR3 region is CASSSGTGLDSNEQFF. The variable domain in full, completed from reference TRBV11-3 and TRBJ2-1, reads EAGVVQSPRYKIIEKKQPVAFWCNPISGHNTLYWYLQNLGQGPELLIRYENEEAVDDSQLPKDRFSAERLKGVDSTLKIQPAELGDSAVYLCASSSGTGLDSNEQFFGPGTRLTVL.

The chain recombines TRBV4-3 with TRBJ2-5; with no DNA, the TCRdb D assignment of TRBD1 cannot be verified. Germline lookup yields CDR1 LGHNA and CDR2 YSLEER. This CDR3 spans 16 amino acids. The CDR3 protein is CASSQDWRGPGETQYF.

The chain joins TRBV6-5 to TRBJ1-3. The CDR3 totals 14 residues. Germline CDR1 and CDR2: MNHEY and SVGAGI. The CDR3 loop is CASSHPGPGNTIYF.

The chain is built from TRBV14 and TRBJ2-1; TCRdb proposes TRBD2, but this gene call is untestable without DNA. From germline, CDR1 is SGHDN and CDR2 FVKESK. The CDR3 spans 16 residues. CDR3 in amino acids: CASSLLGAGRENEQFF.

The rearrangement links TRBV28 to TRBJ2-5; TCRdb selects TRBD1, and the lack of DNA leaves this call unchecked. Germline CDR1 reads MDHEN; CDR2 reads SYDVKM. The CDR3 consists of 15 residues. This CDR3 reads CASISRDSLQETQYF.

This chain uses TRBV7-9 with TRBJ2-5. The CDR3 has 12 amino acids. In germline, CDR1 is SEHNR, CDR2 FQNEAQ (reference sequence). The CDR3 loop reads CASVRLEETQYF. The variable domain in full, completed from reference TRBV7-9 and TRBJ2-5, reads DTGVSQNPRHKITKRGQNVTFRCDPISEHNRLYWYRQTLGQGPEFLTYFQNEAQLEKSRLLSDRFSAERPKGSFSTLEIQRTEQGDSAMYLCASVRLEETQYFGPGTRLLVL.

J is TRBJ2-3 and V is TRBV28. The CDR3 consists of 15 residues. From germline, CDR1 is MDHEN and CDR2 SYDVKM. The chain's CDR3 is CASSLGSGSADTQYF.

This rearrangement joins TRBV29-1 to TRBJ1-2; TCRdb names TRBD1, which stays unverified in the absence of DNA. In germline, CDR1 is SQVTM, CDR2 ANQGSEA. This CDR3 is built from 15 residues. CDR3 protein: CSVGGGQGRNYGYTF.

This chain connects TRBV7-2 to TRBJ2-2. Germline-derived CDR1 and CDR2 are SGHTA and FQGNSA. This CDR3 contains 13 residues. CDR3 sequence: CASSQQATGELFF. Full variable domain (missing parts from reference TRBV7-2 and TRBJ2-2): GAGVSQSPSNKVTEKGKDVELRCDPISGHTALYWYRQSLGQGLEFLIYFQGNSAPDKSGLPSDRFSAERTGGSVSTLTIQRTQQEDSAVYLCASSQQATGELFFGEGSRLTVL.

The chain has TRBV12-3 or TRBV12-4 and TRBJ1-2. The CDR3 covers 14 residues. CDR3: CASRERTAIYGYTF.

V usage is TRBV29-1 and J usage is TRBJ1-1; the D call from TCRdb, TRBD1, cannot be confirmed without DNA. The germline V gene encodes CDR1 SQVTM and CDR2 ANQGSEA. There are 13 residues in the CDR3. CDR3 region: CSVYMGGDTEAFF.

This chain joins TRBV7-2 and TRBJ2-1; the D call of TRBD1 rests on TCRdb alone, since no DNA is present to check it. Germline V gene lookup returns CDR1 SGHTA and CDR2 FQGNSA. The CDR3 sequence is 18 residues long. Here the CDR3 reads CASSLDPRQGYSYNEQFF. The full variable domain, completed using reference TRBV7-2 and TRBJ2-1, is GAGVSQSPSNKVTEKGKDVELRCDPISGHTALYWYRQSLGQGLEFLIYFQGNSAPDKSGLPSDRFSAERTGGSVSTLTIQRTQQEDSAVYLCASSLDPRQGYSYNEQFFGPGTRLTVL.

The chain has TRBV24-1 and TRBJ2-1; the TCRdb call, TRBD1, lacks DNA for checking. From germline, CDR1 is KGHDR and CDR2 SFDVKD. This CDR3 is built from 14 residues. The CDR3 loop is CATSVTGGGNEQFF.

The chain carries TRBV14 and TRBJ1-2; the D call of TRBD1 rests on TCRdb alone, since no DNA is present to check it. This CDR3 region has 18 residues. CDR1 and CDR2 from the germline V gene are SGHDN and FVKESK. CDR3 loop: CASSQDFRGADFDYGYTF.